A selection of T cell receptor beta chains follows, all from one sample in a study of blood T cell dynamics during melanoma immunotherapy. TCRdb keeps only in-frame clones here, not all; method: immunoSEQ multiplex PCR. The table records 20,000 to 30,000 clones, around 88% of them present only once. The material sequenced was blood, taken from a patient treated with checkpoint blockade. These receptor sequences come from a human donor with melanoma. CDR3s include the opening cysteine and the closing phenylalanine or tryptophan. Fields, in order: D gene, V gene, clone size, J gene, CDR3 DNA, CDR3 protein. A D gene is named only where the DNA matches it firmly. For some rows the clone size is stated as once, few or many, or as a class when expanded; others skip it.

d_call: TRBD2
v_call: TRBV5-1
clone_size: -
j_call: TRBJ2-7
cdr3_nt: TGCGCCAGCAGCCCGGGACTAGCGACCATTGGTCCCTCCTACGAGCAGTACTTC
cdr3_aa: CASSPGLATIGPSYEQYF

d_call: TRBD1
v_call: TRBV29-1
clone_size: -
j_call: TRBJ2-5
cdr3_nt: TGCAGCGTCGGGACAGGGCCACAAGAGACCCAGTACTTC
cdr3_aa: CSVGTGPQETQYF

d_call: -
v_call: TRBV20-1
clone_size: -
j_call: TRBJ1-1
cdr3_nt: TGCAGGGCCCAGGGCCTCGTTGAAGCTTTCTTT
cdr3_aa: CRAQGLVEAFF

d_call: -
v_call: TRBV16
clone_size: -
j_call: TRBJ1-5
cdr3_nt: TGTGCCAGCAGCCAACGGGGGGCCCAGCCCCAGCATTTT
cdr3_aa: CASSQRGAQPQHF

d_call: TRBD2
v_call: TRBV28
clone_size: -
j_call: TRBJ2-7
cdr3_nt: TGTGCCAGCAGTTTATCGGGACTAGTTTACGAGCAGTACTTC
cdr3_aa: CASSLSGLVYEQYF

d_call: -
v_call: TRBV9
clone_size: few
j_call: TRBJ2-7
cdr3_nt: TGTGCCAGCAGCGTAGAACCTCGGGGCGAGCAGTACTTC
cdr3_aa: CASSVEPRGEQYF

d_call: TRBD1
v_call: TRBV19
clone_size: -
j_call: TRBJ1-5
cdr3_nt: TGTGCCAGTAGTGTAACCGGGACAGGGGGTCAGCCCCAGCATTTT
cdr3_aa: CASSVTGTGGQPQHF

d_call: -
v_call: TRBV6-5
clone_size: -
j_call: TRBJ1-5
cdr3_nt: TGTGCCAGCAGTTCCACCAATCAGCCCCAGCATTTT
cdr3_aa: CASSSTNQPQHF

d_call: TRBD1
v_call: TRBV5-1
clone_size: -
j_call: TRBJ1-2
cdr3_nt: TGCGCCAGCAGCCTCCGACAGGGCTATGGCTACACCTTC
cdr3_aa: CASSLRQGYGYTF

d_call: -
v_call: TRBV7-2
clone_size: -
j_call: TRBJ2-7
cdr3_nt: TGTGCCAGCAGCCACCGGGACGGACCCTACGAGCAGTACTTC
cdr3_aa: CASSHRDGPYEQYF

d_call: TRBD1
v_call: TRBV20-1
clone_size: few
j_call: TRBJ2-7
cdr3_nt: TGCAGTGCCGGACAGGGCTGGGAGCAGTACTTC
cdr3_aa: CSAGQGWEQYF

d_call: -
v_call: TRBV27
clone_size: once
j_call: TRBJ1-1
cdr3_nt: TGTGCCAGCAGTGTACGAGGCCTCAGGGTACCCTCGAGGGAGACTGAAGCTTTCTTT
cdr3_aa: CASSVRGLRVPSRETEAFF

d_call: -
v_call: TRBV27
clone_size: few
j_call: TRBJ2-7
cdr3_nt: TGTGCCAGCAGTTTAAGGGGGGACTTCCCCTACGAGCAGTACTTC
cdr3_aa: CASSLRGDFPYEQYF

d_call: -
v_call: TRBV7-9
clone_size: large
j_call: TRBJ2-1
cdr3_nt: TGTGCCAGCAGCTCCAGCGGGCCAGGAGACAATGAGCAGTTCTTC
cdr3_aa: CASSSSGPGDNEQFF

d_call: -
v_call: TRBV5-1
clone_size: -
j_call: TRBJ2-7
cdr3_nt: TGCGCCAGCAGCTTGGTAGGGGGTCTCTCCTACGAGCAGTACTTC
cdr3_aa: CASSLVGGLSYEQYF

d_call: -
v_call: TRBV5-1
clone_size: once
j_call: TRBJ2-3
cdr3_nt: TGCGCCAGCAGGGAGGGGCCAGGCACAGATACGCAGTATTTT
cdr3_aa: CASREGPGTDTQYF

d_call: TRBD1
v_call: TRBV7-9
clone_size: -
j_call: TRBJ2-3
cdr3_nt: TGTGCCAGCAGCCTTTCGACAGGGGGCGCAGATACGCAGTATTTT
cdr3_aa: CASSLSTGGADTQYF

d_call: TRBD2
v_call: TRBV28
clone_size: -
j_call: TRBJ2-2
cdr3_nt: TGTGCCAGCAGTTTATCCCTAGCGGGAAAGGGCGGGGAGCTGTTTTTT
cdr3_aa: CASSLSLAGKGGELFF

d_call: TRBD2
v_call: TRBV28
clone_size: -
j_call: TRBJ2-7
cdr3_nt: TGTGCCAGCAGTAAGCTAGCGGGAGCTCTGGCCTACGAGCAGTACTTC
cdr3_aa: CASSKLAGALAYEQYF

d_call: -
v_call: TRBV5-1
clone_size: -
j_call: TRBJ2-1
cdr3_nt: TGCGCCAGCAGCTTGGCTGGCGGAAGCCCCTACAATGAGCAGTTCTTC
cdr3_aa: CASSLAGGSPYNEQFF

d_call: -
v_call: TRBV5-1
clone_size: -
j_call: TRBJ1-2
cdr3_nt: TGCGCCAGCAGCTCCGCGGAGGGGACCTATGGCTACACCTTC
cdr3_aa: CASSSAEGTYGYTF

d_call: -
v_call: TRBV15
clone_size: -
j_call: TRBJ2-3
cdr3_nt: TGTGCCACCAGCAGCAGATCGTACGCAACGGGCACAGATACGCAGTATTTT
cdr3_aa: CATSSRSYATGTDTQYF